Shown below are 20 T cell receptor beta chains from a single sample sequenced in a study of T cell responses to AZD1222 COVID-19 vaccine (dated by TCRdb to about 2021). Per the publication, the time point label means: baseline before first vaccination. Libraries came from the immunoSEQ multiplex PCR assay. Drawn from immuneACCESS, this table holds only the in-frame rearrangements with V and J called that TCRdb kept. Clones are partly lost; checked studies trace under half to an unresolved V gene and leave the rest unexplained. For this sample there are some 85,000 clones; about 89% appear just once. The ten largest clonotypes hold around 6.9% of the sample. This sample comprised peripheral blood, obtained on day 0 of AZD1222 vaccination. These receptors all stem from an adult in good health.

This chain joins TRBV7-3 and TRBJ1-6; a weak D match, TRBD1 (5 bases). This CDR3 is 14 amino acids long. Germline loops: CDR1 SGHTA, CDR2 FQGTGA. Trimming stripped 6 bases from V and 5 bases from J, with 11 bases between. The CDR3, as DNA: TGTGCCAGCAGTCGATCAGGGAATAATTCACCCCTCCACTTT. This encodes CASSRSGNNSPLHF.

The J gene is TRBJ1-5, the V gene TRBV27, with unresolved D. The CDR3 is made up of 15 amino acids. Trimming took 3 bases from V and 3 from J, leaving 12 bases between them. Germline lookup yields CDR1 MNHEY and CDR2 SMNVEV (reference sequence). Here the CDR3 reads CASSFGRQLNQPQHF. The CDR3 coding sequence is TGTGCCAGCAGTTTCGGTAGGCAGCTCAATCAGCCCCAGCATTTT.

V is TRBV9 and J is TRBJ2-4; 9 bases map to TRBD2. J was trimmed by 13 bases and V by 0 bases; bases with no gene match: 8. This CDR3 is 14 amino acids long. Germline V lookup: CDR1 SGDLS, CDR2 YYNGEE. The CDR3 DNA is TGTGCCAGCAGCGTAGGGGGTAGCGGGAGAGGGCAGTACTTC. Translated: CASSVGGSGRGQYF.

This chain links TRBV3-1 (or the pseudogene TRBV3-2) with TRBJ1-1, with unresolved D. The germline V and J ends were trimmed by 10 bases and 3 bases, with 15 bases remaining between them. Germline V CDR1 and CDR2: LGHDT, YNNKEL (reference sequence). The CDR3 is 13 amino acids. This CDR3 reads CATRESGDTEAFF. DNA for the CDR3: TGTGCCACCCGAGAGAGTGGGGACACTGAAGCTTTCTTT.

This chain links TRBV11-1 with TRBJ1-3; no definite D call. This CDR3 contains 14 residues. Per germline, CDR1 SGHAT and CDR2 FQDESV (reference sequence). Deletions cut 7 bases from V and 1 base from J, with 11 bases between. DNA for the CDR3: TGTGCCAGCACCTCATTGGGATCTGGAAACACCATATATTTT. Amino acid sequence: CASTSLGSGNTIYF.

This clone was observed a handful of times. The J gene is TRBJ2-7, the V gene TRBV9, with 8 bases aligning to TRBD2. The CDR3 sequence is 13 residues long. The germline V gene has CDR1 SGDLS and CDR2 YYNGEE. V trimming: 4 bases; J trimming: 4 bases; junction bases outside the gene matches: 4. The CDR3 sequence is CASSPGGMYEQYF. In DNA form, the CDR3 reads TGTGCCAGCAGCCCGGGGGGGATGTACGAGCAGTACTTC.

About this clone: The sample carries other DNA sequences with the same CDR3. This chain joins TRBV27 and TRBJ1-1, with D possibly being TRBD1 (6 bases). The germline CDR1 and CDR2 sequences are MNHEY and SMNVEV (reference sequence). V gave up 6 bases and J gave up 5 bases, with 19 bases separating them. The CDR3 loop spans 15 amino acids. DNA of the CDR3: TGTGCCAGCAGCCCCTTAAGGGGGGGATCAACTGAAGCTTTCTTT. Translated, it gives CASSPLRGGSTEAFF.

The chain couples TRBV24-1 to TRBJ2-2, with 7 positions matching TRBD1. The CDR3 sequence is 15 residues long. The germline CDR1 and CDR2 sequences are KGHDR and SFDVKD. V lost 4 bases to trimming and J lost 5 bases; unmatched junction nucleotides: 6. The CDR3 coding sequence is TGTGCCACCAGTGACCCCCTACAGGGGACCGGGGAGCTGTTTTTT. This encodes CATSDPLQGTGELFF.

The V and J genes are TRBV6-1 and TRBJ2-7, with TRBD1 identical over 10 bases. J gave up 6 bases and V 5 bases, and 16 bases lay outside the gene matches. This CDR3 contains 17 residues. Germline V lookup: CDR1 MNHNS, CDR2 SASEGT. DNA of the CDR3: TGTGCCAGCAGTAAAGACAGGGGGCGCCTAAGCGGGAGCGAGCAGTACTTC. It encodes CASSKDRGRLSGSEQYF.

The chain uses TRBV12-5 and TRBJ1-5; 7 nucleotides agree with TRBD1. J lost 2 bases, V lost 5 bases, and 9 bases had no gene match. The V gene's germline CDR1 is LGHNT and CDR2 FRNRAP. The CDR3 consists of 16 residues. CDR3: CASGLPRGSGNQPQHF. The CDR3 DNA follows: TGTGCTAGTGGTCTCCCCAGGGGGTCCGGCAATCAGCCCCAGCATTTT.

This clone occurred a few times. V and J are TRBV15 and TRBJ2-1; TRBD1 matches at 9 bases. Germline CDR1 LNHNV, CDR2 YYDKDF (reference sequence). V was clipped by 1 base and J by 3 bases; unmatched bases: 1. The CDR3 sequence is 15 residues long. CDR3 in DNA: TGTGCCACCAGCAGAGGGGGACAGGGCTACAATGAGCAGTTCTTC. It encodes CATSRGGQGYNEQFF.

This chain connects TRBV11-2 to TRBJ2-5; TRBD2 agrees at 8 bases. V was pared by 5 bases and J by 7 bases, with 15 bases of the junction left unmatched. The CDR3 spans 16 residues. Per the germline V gene, CDR1 is SGHAT and CDR2 is FQNNGV. CDR3 region: CASSPFIGGDAGTQYF. CDR3 DNA sequence: TGTGCCAGCAGCCCATTTATCGGGGGGGACGCCGGGACCCAGTACTTC.

The chain has TRBV3-1 (or the pseudogene TRBV3-2) and TRBJ1-2; D gene uncertain. V was cut by 0 bases and J by 4 bases, with 9 bases left in between. CDR3 size: 14 residues. Germline CDR1 LGHDT, CDR2 YNNKEL (reference sequence). CDR3 in DNA: TGTGCCAGCAGCCAAGATACGGACGCCTATGGCTACACCTTC. Translated, it gives CASSQDTDAYGYTF.

The rearrangement uses TRBV2 and TRBJ2-3, with 7 bases that match TRBD2. The V gene's germline CDR1 is SNHLY and CDR2 FYNNEI. The trim removed 1 base at V and 2 bases at J, leaving 3 bases unmatched. The CDR3 has 15 residues. CDR3 bases: TGTGCCAGCAGTGAAGAGGCGGGAGTCACAGATACGCAGTATTTT. Translating gives CASSEEAGVTDTQYF.

This rearrangement joins TRBV3-1 (or the pseudogene TRBV3-2) to TRBJ2-5; the match to TRBD2 covers 8 bases. There are 15 residues in the CDR3. The germline CDR1 and CDR2 sequences are LGHDT and YNNKEL (reference sequence). Trimming removed 4 bases from V and 4 bases from J; junction bases left unmatched: 8. In DNA form, the CDR3 reads TGTGCCAGCAGCCTGATCGGGGGGGAAGGAGAGACCCAGTACTTC. It is translated as CASSLIGGEGETQYF.

This chain links TRBV6-1 with TRBJ2-7, with unresolved D. V was pared by 2 bases and J by 4 bases, with 15 bases between. Per germline, CDR1 MNHNS and CDR2 SASEGT. The CDR3 length is 15 residues. The CDR3 loop is CASSETIGPLYEQYF. The DNA of the CDR3 is TGTGCCAGCAGTGAAACGATTGGGCCCCTATACGAGCAGTACTTC.

The chain carries TRBV3-1 (or the pseudogene TRBV3-2) and TRBJ2-1; D is ambiguous. The ends were cut back, 4 bases at V and 2 bases at J, with 12 bases in the middle. CDR3 size: 15 residues. Per the germline V gene, CDR1 is LGHDT and CDR2 is YNNKEL (reference sequence). The CDR3 spells CASSPSSLPYNEQFF. The CDR3 nucleotides are TGTGCCAGCAGCCCCAGCAGTCTCCCCTACAATGAGCAGTTCTTC.

The CDR3 bases are TGTGCCAGCAGCTTAATTACAGGCACAGATACGCAGTATTTT. This sequence encodes CASSLITGTDTQYF. The gene calls are TRBV11-2 and TRBJ2-3; D is undetermined. Trimming shortened V by 2 bases and J by 1 base, and 7 bases separated the two germline ends. This CDR3 contains 14 residues. Germline loops: CDR1 SGHAT, CDR2 FQNNGV. Combining the CDR3 with reference TRBV11-2 and TRBJ2-3 gives the whole variable domain EAGVAQSPRYKIIEKRQSVAFWCNPISGHATLYWYQQILGQGPKLLIQFQNNGVVDDSQLPKDRFSAERLKGVDSTLKIQPAKLEDSAVYLCASSLITGTDTQYFGPGTRLTVL.

CDR3 sequence: CASLRSNLNTEAFF. In DNA form, the CDR3 reads TGTGCTAGTCTCCGGAGTAATTTGAACACTGAAGCTTTCTTT. The chain combines TRBV12-5 with TRBJ1-1; D uncertain. The CDR3 loop spans 14 amino acids. Deletions cut 8 bases from V and 0 bases from J, with 13 bases between. From germline, CDR1 is LGHNT and CDR2 FRNRAP.

A few counts support this clone. CDR3 sequence reads: CAGTGYYGYTF. CDR3 sequence (DNA): TGTGCCGGGACAGGATACTATGGCTACACCTTC. The J gene is TRBJ1-2, the V gene TRBV2; 8 bases map to TRBD1. The germline gives CDR1 SNHLY, CDR2 FYNNEI. This CDR3 is built from 11 residues. The V gene end was trimmed by 11 bases and the J gene end by 3 bases; junction bases not matched to a gene: 2.